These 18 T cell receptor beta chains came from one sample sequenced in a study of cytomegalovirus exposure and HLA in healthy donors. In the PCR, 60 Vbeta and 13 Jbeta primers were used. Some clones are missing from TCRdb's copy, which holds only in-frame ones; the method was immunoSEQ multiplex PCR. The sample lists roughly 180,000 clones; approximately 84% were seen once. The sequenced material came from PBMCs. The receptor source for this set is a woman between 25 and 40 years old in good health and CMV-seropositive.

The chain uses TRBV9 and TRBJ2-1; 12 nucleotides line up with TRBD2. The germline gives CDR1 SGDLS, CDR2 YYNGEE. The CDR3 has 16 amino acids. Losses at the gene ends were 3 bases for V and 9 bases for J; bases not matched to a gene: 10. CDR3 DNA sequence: TGTGCCAGCAGCGACGGGGCTAGCGGGAGGGCCAGTGAGCAGTTCTTC. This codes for CASSDGASGRASEQFF.

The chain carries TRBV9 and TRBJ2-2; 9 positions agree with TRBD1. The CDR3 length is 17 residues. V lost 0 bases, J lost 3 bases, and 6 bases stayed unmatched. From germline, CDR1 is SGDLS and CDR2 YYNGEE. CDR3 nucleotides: TGTGCCAGCAGCGTAGGATTGGGACAGGGATACACCGGGGAGCTGTTTTTT. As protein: CASSVGLGQGYTGELFF.

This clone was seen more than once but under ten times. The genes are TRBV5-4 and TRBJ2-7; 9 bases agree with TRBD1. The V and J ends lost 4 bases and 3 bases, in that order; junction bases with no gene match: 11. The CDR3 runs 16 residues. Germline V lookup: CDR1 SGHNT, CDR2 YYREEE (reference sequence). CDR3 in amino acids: CASSLNAGTGHYEQYF. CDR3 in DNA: TGTGCCAGCAGCCTGAACGCCGGGACAGGGCACTACGAGCAGTACTTC.

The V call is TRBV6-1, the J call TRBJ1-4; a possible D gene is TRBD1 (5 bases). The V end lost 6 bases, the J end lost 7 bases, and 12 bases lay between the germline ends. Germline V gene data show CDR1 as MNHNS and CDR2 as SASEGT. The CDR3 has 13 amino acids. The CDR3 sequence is CASSAGRPEKLFF. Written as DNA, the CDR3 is TGTGCCAGCAGCGCGGGACGCCCTGAAAAACTGTTTTTT.

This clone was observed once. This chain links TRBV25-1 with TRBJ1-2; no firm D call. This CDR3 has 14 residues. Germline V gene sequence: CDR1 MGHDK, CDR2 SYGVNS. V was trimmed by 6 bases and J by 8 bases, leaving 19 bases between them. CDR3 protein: CASSPRDNMGGYTF. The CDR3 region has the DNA TGTGCCAGCAGCCCCCGGGATAATATGGGGGGCTACACCTTC.

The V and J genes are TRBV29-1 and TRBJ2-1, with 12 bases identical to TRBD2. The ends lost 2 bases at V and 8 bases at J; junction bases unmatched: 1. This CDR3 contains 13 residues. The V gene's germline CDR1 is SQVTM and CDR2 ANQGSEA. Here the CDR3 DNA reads TGCAGCGTTGAAAGGACTAGCGGGGATGAGCAGTTCTTC. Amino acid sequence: CSVERTSGDEQFF.

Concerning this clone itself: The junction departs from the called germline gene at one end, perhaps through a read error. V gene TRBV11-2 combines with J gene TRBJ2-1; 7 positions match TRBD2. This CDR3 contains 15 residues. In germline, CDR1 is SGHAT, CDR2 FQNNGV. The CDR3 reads CASTLSGTTNNEQFF. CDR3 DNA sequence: TGTGCCAGCACCTTAAGCGGGACTACCAACAATGAGCAGTTCTTC.

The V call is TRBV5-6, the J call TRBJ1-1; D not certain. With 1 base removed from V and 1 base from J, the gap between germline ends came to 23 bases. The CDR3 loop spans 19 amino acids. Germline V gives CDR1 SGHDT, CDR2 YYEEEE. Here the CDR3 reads CASSLMGGRQARRNTEAFF. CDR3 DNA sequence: TGTGCCAGCAGCTTGATGGGAGGTCGGCAAGCTCGAAGGAACACTGAAGCTTTCTTT.

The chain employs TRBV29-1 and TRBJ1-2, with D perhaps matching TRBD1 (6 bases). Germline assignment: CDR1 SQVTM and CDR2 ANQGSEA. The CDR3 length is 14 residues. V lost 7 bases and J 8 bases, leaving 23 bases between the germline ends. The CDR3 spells CSGADRLGGGGYTF. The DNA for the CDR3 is TGCAGCGGAGCTGACCGTCTCGGGGGGGGCGGCTACACCTTC.

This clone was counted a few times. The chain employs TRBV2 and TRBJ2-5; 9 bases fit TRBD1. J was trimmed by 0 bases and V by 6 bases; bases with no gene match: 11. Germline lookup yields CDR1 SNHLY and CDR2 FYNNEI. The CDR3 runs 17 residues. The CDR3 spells CASRPGTGFGYQETQYF. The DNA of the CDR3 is TGTGCCAGCAGACCCGGGACAGGGTTCGGGTACCAAGAGACCCAGTACTTC.

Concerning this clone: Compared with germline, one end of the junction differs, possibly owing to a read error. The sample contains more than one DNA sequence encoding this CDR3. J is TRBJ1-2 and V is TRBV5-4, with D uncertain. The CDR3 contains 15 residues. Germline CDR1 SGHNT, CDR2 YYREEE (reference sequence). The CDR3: CASSSARNRDYGYTF. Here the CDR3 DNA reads TGTGCCAGTAGCTCAGCCCGAAACCGGGACTATGGCTACACCTTC.

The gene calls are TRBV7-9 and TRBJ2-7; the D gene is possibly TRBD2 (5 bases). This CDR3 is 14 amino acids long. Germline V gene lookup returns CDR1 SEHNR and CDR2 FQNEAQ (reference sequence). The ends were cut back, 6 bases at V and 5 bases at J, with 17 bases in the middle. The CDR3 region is CASSSAGLENEQYF. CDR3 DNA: TGTGCCAGCAGTTCGGCGGGTTTGGAGAACGAGCAGTACTTC.

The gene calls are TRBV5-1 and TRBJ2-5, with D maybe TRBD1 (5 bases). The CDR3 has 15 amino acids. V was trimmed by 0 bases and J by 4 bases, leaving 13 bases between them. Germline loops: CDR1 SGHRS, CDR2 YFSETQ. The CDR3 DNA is TGCGCCAGCAGCTTGGCCACAGGAATCGGAGAGACCCAGTACTTC. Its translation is CASSLATGIGETQYF.

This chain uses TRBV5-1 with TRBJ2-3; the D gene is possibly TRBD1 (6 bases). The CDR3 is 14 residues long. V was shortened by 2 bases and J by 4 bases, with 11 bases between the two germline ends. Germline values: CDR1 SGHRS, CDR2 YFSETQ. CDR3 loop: CASSFQGNADTQYF. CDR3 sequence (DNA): TGCGCCAGCAGCTTTCAGGGGAACGCAGATACGCAGTATTTT.

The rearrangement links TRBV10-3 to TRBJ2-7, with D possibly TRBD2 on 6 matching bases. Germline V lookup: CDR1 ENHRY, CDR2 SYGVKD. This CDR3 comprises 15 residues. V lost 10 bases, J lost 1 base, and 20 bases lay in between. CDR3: CASQVAGSVSYEQYF. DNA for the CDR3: TGTGCCAGCCAGGTGGCGGGATCCGTATCCTACGAGCAGTACTTC.

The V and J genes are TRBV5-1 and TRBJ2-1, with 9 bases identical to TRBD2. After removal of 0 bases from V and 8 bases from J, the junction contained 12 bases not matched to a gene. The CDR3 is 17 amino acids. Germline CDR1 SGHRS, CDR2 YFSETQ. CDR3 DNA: TGCGCCAGCAGCTTGGACCCAGCGGGGGGCTTGTTGGATGAGCAGTTCTTC. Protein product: CASSLDPAGGLLDEQFF.

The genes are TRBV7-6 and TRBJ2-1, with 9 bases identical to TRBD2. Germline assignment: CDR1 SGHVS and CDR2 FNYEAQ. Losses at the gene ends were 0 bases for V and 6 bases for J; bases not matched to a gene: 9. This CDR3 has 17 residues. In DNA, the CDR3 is TGTGCCAGCAGCTTAGCAGGGGCTACTAGCGGGCCCAATGAGCAGTTCTTC. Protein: CASSLAGATSGPNEQFF.

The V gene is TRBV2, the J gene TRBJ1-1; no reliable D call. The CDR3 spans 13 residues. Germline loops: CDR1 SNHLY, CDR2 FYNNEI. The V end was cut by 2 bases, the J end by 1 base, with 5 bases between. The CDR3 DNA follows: TGTGCCAGCAGTGAAAACAGGAACACTGAAGCTTTCTTT. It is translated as CASSENRNTEAFF.